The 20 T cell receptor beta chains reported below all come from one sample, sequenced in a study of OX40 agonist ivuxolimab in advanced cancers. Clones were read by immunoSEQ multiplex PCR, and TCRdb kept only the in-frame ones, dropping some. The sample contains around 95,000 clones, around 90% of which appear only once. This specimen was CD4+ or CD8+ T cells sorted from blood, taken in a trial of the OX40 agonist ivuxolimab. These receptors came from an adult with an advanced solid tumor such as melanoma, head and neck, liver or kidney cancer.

The CDR3 nucleotides read TGTGCCAGCAGCGTAGGTGGGGCGGGTAATGAAAAACTGTTTTTT. Its translation is CASSVGGAGNEKLFF. The rearrangement uses TRBV9 and TRBJ1-4, with D possibly matching TRBD1 (5 bases). Germline lookup yields CDR1 SGDLS and CDR2 YYNGEE. The CDR3 sequence is 15 residues long. Trimming pared 0 bases from V and 4 bases from J, leaving 10 bases between.

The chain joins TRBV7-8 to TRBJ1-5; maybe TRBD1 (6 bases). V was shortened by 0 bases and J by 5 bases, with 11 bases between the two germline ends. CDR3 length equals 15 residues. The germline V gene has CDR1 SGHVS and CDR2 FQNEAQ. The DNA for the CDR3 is TGTGCCAGCAGCTTAGCGGGGGGGGCCCATCAGCCCCAGCATTTT. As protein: CASSLAGGAHQPQHF.

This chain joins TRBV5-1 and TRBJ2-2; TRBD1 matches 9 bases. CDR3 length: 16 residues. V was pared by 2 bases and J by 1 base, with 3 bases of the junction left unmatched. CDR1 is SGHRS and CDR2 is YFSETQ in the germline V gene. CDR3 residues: CASSFGTGQNTGELFF. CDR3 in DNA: TGCGCCAGCAGCTTCGGGACAGGGCAGAACACCGGGGAGCTGTTTTTT.

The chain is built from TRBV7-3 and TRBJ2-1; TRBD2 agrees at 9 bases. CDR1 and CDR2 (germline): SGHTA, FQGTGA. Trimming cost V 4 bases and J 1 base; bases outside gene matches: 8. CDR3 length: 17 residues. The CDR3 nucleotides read TGTGCCAGCAGCTCCAAACCTAGCGGGGCGTCCTACAATGAGCAGTTCTTC. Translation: CASSSKPSGASYNEQFF. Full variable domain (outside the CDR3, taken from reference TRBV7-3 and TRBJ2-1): GAGVSQTPSNKVTEKGKYVELRCDPISGHTALYWYRQSLGQGPEFLIYFQGTGAADDSGLPNDRFFAVRPEGSVSTLKIQRTERGDSAVYLCASSSKPSGASYNEQFFGPGTRLTVL.

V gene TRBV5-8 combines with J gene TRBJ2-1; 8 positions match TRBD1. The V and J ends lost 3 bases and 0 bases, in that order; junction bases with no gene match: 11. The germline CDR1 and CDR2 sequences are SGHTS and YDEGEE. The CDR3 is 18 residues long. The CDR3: CASSSHLDRVSSYNEQFF. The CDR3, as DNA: TGTGCCAGCAGCTCCCACCTGGACAGGGTGAGCTCCTACAATGAGCAGTTCTTC.

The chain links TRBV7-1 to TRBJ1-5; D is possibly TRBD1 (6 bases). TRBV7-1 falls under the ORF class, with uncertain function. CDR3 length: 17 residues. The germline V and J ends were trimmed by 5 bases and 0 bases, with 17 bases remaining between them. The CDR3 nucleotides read TGTGCCAGCAGCCACCGCAGGGGCGAAGGTAGCAATCAGCCCCAGCATTTT. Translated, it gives CASSHRRGEGSNQPQHF.

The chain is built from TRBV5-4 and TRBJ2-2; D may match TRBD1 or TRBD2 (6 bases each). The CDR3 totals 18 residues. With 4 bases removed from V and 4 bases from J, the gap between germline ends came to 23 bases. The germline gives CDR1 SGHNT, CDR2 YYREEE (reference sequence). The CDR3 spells CASSRGQTLGLSTGELFF. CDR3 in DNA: TGTGCCAGCAGCCGGGGGCAGACTTTGGGGCTGAGCACCGGGGAGCTGTTTTTT.

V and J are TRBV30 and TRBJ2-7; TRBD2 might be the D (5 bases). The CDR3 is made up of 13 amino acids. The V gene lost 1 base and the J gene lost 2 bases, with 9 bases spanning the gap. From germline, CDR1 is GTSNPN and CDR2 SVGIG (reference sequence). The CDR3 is CAWSGLAAYEQYF. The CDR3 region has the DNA TGTGCCTGGAGTGGCCTAGCAGCCTACGAGCAGTACTTC.

The CDR3 DNA is TGTGCCAGCAGTGAACCGCAAGGAGGTGGCTACACCTTC. Protein: CASSEPQGGGYTF. This sequence joins TRBV6-1 and TRBJ1-2; no firm D call. V lost 2 bases to trimming and J lost 7 bases, with 11 bases between them. Germline CDR1 reads MNHNS; CDR2 reads SASEGT. This CDR3 contains 13 residues.

CDR3: CASSPYSGANVLTF. The CDR3 coding sequence is TGTGCCAGCAGTCCTTATTCTGGGGCCAACGTCCTGACTTTC. The chain couples TRBV28 to TRBJ2-6; D not certain. The CDR3 covers 14 residues. The V gene lost 5 bases and the J gene lost 1 base, with 6 bases spanning the gap. In germline, CDR1 is MDHEN, CDR2 SYDVKM. Together with reference TRBV28 and TRBJ2-6, the CDR3 gives the full variable domain: DVKVTQSSRYLVKRTGEKVFLECVQDMDHENMFWYRQDPGLGLRLIYFSYDVKMKEKGDIPEGYSVSREKKERFSLILESASTNQTSMYLCASSPYSGANVLTFGAGSRLTVL.

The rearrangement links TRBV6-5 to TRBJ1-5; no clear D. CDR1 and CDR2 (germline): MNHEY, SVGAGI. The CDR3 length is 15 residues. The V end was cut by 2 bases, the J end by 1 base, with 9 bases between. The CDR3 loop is CASSYLAISNQPQHF. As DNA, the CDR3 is TGTGCCAGCAGTTACCTGGCCATCAGCAATCAGCCCCAGCATTTT.

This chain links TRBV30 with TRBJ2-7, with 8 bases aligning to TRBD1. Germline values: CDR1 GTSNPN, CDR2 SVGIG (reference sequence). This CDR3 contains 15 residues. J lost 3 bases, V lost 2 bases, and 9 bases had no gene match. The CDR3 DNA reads TGTGCCTGGAGTAAGGTCCCGGACAGGGTCTACGAGCAGTACTTC. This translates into CAWSKVPDRVYEQYF.

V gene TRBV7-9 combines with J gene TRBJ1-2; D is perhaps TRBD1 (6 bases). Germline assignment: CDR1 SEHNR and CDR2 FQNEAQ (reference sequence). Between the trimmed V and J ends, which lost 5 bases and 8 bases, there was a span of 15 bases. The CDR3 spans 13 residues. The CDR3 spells CASSPGQTGGYTF. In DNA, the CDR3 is TGTGCCAGCAGCCCAGGACAGACCGGGGGCTACACCTTC.

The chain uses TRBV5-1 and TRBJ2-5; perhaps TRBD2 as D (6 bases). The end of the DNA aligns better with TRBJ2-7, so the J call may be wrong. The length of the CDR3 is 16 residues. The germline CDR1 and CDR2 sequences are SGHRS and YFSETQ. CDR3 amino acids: CASSLLGDWSSYEQYF. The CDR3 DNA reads TGCGCCAGCAGCCTGCTCGGGGACTGGAGCTCCTACGAGCAGTACTTC.

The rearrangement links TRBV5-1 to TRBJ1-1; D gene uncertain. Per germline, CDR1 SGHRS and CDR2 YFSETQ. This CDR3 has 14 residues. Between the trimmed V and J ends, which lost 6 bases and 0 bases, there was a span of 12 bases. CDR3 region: CASTLTDMNTEAFF. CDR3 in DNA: TGCGCCAGCACCCTGACCGATATGAACACTGAAGCTTTCTTT.

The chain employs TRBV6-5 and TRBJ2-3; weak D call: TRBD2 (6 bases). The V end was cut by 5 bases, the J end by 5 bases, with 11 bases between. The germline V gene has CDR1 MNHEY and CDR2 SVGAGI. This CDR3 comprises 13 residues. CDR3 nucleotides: TGTGCCAGCAGTGCCGATAGCGGAGATACGCAGTATTTT. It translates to CASSADSGDTQYF.

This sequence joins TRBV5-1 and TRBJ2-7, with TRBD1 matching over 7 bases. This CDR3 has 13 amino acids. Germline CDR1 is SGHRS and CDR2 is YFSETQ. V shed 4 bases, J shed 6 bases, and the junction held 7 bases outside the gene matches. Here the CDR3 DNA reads TGCGCCAGCAGCCCGGGACAGCCATTCGAGCAGTACTTC. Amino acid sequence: CASSPGQPFEQYF.

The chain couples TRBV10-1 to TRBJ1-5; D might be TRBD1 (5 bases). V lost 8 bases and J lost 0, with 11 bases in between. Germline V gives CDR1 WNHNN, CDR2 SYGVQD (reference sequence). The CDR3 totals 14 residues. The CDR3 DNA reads TGCGCCAGCGAACGGGGACTTAGCAATCAGCCCCAGCATTTT. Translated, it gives CASERGLSNQPQHF.

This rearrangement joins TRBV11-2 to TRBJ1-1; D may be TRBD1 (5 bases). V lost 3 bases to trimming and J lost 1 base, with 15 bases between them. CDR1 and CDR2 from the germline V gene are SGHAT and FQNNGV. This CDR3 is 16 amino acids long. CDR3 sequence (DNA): TGTGCCAGCAGCTTGTTCCCAGGGCGCACGAACACTGAAGCTTTCTTT. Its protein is CASSLFPGRTNTEAFF.

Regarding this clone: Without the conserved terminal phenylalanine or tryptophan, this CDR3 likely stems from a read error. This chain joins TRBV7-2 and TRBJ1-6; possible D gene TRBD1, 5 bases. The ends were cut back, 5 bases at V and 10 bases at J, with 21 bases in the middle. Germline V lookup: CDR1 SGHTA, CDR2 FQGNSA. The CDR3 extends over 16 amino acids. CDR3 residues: CASSTRGVAWGSPLHL. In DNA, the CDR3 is TGTGCCAGCAGCACAAGAGGGGTCGCCTGGGGATCACCCCTCCACCTT.